The T cell receptor (beta chain) under discussion was sequenced for a study of shared clonotypes between healthy human individuals. About the study: Two women and a few men aged 18 to 49 served as donors.

Study conclusions and caveats: Depth of sequencing was expected to influence donor clonotype sharing.

Unsorted samples used roughly 90 million PBMCs for genomic DNA. Sequenced by immunoSEQ multiplex PCR; TCRdb stores in-frame clones only, minus some. The sample holds some 530,000 clones, around 73% seen once. V was cut by 0 bases and J by 4 bases, with 12 bases left in between. CDR3 length: 16 residues. CDR1 LNHNV and CDR2 YYDKDF come from the germline V gene (reference sequence). To note about this clone: Its matching antigen is unknown.

The sample comprised PBMCs. The chain has TRBV15 and TRBJ2-2; D unclear. The receptor's source is a woman aged 40 to 49 in good health. Some clones in this sample may be carry-over from other donors' samples. The CDR3 DNA reads as TGTGCCACCAGCAGAGATCACCCGCCAATCACCGGGGAGCTGTTTTTT. It is translated as CATSRDHPPITGELFF. The full variable domain, completed using reference TRBV15 and TRBJ2-2, is DAMVIQNPRYQVTQFGKPVTLSCSQTLNHNVMYWYQQKSSQAPKLLFHYYDKDFNNEADTPDNFQSRRPNTSFCFLDIRSPGLGDTAMYLCATSRDHPPITGELFFGEGSRLTVL.